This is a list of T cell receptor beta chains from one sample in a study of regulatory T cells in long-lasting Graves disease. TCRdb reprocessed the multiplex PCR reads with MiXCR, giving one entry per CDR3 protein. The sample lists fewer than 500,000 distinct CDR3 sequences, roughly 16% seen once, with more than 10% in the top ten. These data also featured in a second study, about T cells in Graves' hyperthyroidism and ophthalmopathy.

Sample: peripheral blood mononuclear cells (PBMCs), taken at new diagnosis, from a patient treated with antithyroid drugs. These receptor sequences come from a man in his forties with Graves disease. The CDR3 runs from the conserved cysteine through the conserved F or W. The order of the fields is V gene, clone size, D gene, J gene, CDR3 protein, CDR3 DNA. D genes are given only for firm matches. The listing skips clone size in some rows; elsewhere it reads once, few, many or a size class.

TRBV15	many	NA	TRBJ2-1	CATSRGRDLNNEQFF	TGTGCCACCAGCAGAGGCAGGGATCTTAACAATGAGCAGTTCTTC
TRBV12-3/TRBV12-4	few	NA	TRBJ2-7	CASSLPLPGVSYEQYF	TGTGCCAGCAGTTTACCTCTTCCAGGGGTTTCCTACGAGCAGTACTTC
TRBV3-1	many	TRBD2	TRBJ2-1	CASSLRLANEQFF	TGTGCCAGCAGTCTCAGACTAGCGAATGAGCAGTTCTTC
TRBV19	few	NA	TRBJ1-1	CASRSRELLDTEAFF	TGTGCCAGTAGATCCAGGGAGCTATTGGACACTGAAGCTTTCTTT
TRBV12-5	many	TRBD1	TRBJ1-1	CASGLAGGNTEAFF	TGTGCTAGTGGGCTGGCAGGGGGAAACACTGAAGCTTTCTTT
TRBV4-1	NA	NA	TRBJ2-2	CASSQGVGLRELFF	TGCGCCAGCAGCCAAGGTGTCGGTTTGCGGGAGCTGTTTTTT
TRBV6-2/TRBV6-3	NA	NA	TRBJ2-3	CASSAGGRIDTQYF	TGTGCCAGCAGTGCTGGGGGGAGGATAGATACGCAGTATTTT
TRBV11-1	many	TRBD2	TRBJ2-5	CASSSGLAGGPGETQYF	TGTGCCAGCAGCTCCGGACTAGCGGGAGGGCCCGGAGAGACCCAGTACTTC
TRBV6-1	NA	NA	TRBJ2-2	CASSPKNGGELFF	TGTGCCAGCAGCCCAAAAAACGGCGGGGAGCTGTTTTTT
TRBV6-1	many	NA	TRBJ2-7	CASSEVMGEQYF	TGTGCCAGCAGTGAAGTAATGGGCGAGCAGTACTTC
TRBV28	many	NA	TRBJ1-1	CASSFSGFGTEAFF	TGTGCCAGCAGTTTTTCGGGGTTCGGCACTGAAGCTTTCTTT
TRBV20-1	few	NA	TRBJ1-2	CSARERTGDGYTF	TGCAGTGCTAGAGAAAGAACGGGGGATGGCTACACCTTC
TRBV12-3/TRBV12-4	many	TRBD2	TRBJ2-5	CASSFRTSGVWTETQYF	TGTGCCAGCAGTTTCCGTACTAGCGGGGTTTGGACAGAGACCCAGTACTTC
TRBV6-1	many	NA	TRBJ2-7	CASRGNYEQYF	TGTGCCAGCAGGGGTAATTACGAGCAGTACTTC
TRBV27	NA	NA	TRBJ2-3	CASTTWDSTDTQYF	TGTGCCAGCACCACCTGGGACTCCACAGATACGCAGTATTTT
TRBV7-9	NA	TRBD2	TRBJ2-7	CASKTGGGTYEQYF	TGTGCCAGCAAAACGGGAGGAGGGACCTACGAGCAGTACTTC
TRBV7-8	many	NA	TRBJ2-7	CASSPRASDVEQYF	TGTGCCAGCAGCCCTAGGGCTAGTGACGTCGAGCAGTACTTC
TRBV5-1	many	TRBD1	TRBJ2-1	CASSIDRGNNEQFF	TGCGCCAGCAGCATTGACAGGGGCAACAATGAGCAGTTCTTC
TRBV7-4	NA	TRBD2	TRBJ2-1	CARHLAGVAREQFF	TGTGCCAGGCACTTAGCGGGGGTAGCGCGTGAGCAGTTCTTC
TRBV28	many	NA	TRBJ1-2	CASSLEGNYGYTF	TGTGCCAGCAGTTTGGAGGGAAACTATGGCTACACCTTC
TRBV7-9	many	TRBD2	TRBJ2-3	CASSSRTSASTDTQYF	TGTGCCAGCAGCTCCCGGACTAGCGCTAGCACAGATACGCAGTATTTT
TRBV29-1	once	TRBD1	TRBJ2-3	CSVEAMGQSTDTQYF	TGCAGCGTTGAAGCTATGGGACAGAGCACAGATACGCAGTATTTT
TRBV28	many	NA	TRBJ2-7	CASRVTGDYEQYF	TGTGCCAGCAGGGTGACAGGAGACTACGAGCAGTACTTC
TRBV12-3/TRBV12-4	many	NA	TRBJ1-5	CATRRGPSPNQPQHF	TGTGCCACCAGAAGAGGGCCAAGCCCCAATCAGCCCCAGCATTTT
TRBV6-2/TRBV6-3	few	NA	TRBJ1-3	CASSYAELLDTIYF	TGTGCCAGCAGTTACGCAGAGCTTCTGGACACCATATATTTT
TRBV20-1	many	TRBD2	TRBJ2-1	CSAPREVGGPLSYNEQFF	TGCAGTGCCCCAAGGGAGGTGGGAGGGCCCTTATCCTACAATGAGCAGTTCTTC
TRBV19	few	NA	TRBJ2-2	CASSLTGTPNTGELFF	TGTGCCAGTAGTTTAACCGGGACTCCAAACACCGGGGAGCTGTTTTTT
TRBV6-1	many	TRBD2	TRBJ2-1	CASSERTSRSYNEQFF	TGTGCCAGCAGTGAGAGGACTAGCAGGTCCTACAATGAGCAGTTCTTC
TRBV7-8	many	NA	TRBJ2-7	CASSRRAYSYEQYF	TGTGCCAGCAGCCGCAGGGCTTACTCCTACGAGCAGTACTTC
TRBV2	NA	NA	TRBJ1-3	CASSVGDRQNTIYF	TGTGCCAGCAGTGTGGGCGACAGGCAAAACACCATATATTTT
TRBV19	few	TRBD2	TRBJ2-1	CASSIAPRASGIGNEQFF	TGTGCCAGTAGTATAGCCCCCCGGGCTAGCGGGATAGGGAATGAGCAGTTCTTC
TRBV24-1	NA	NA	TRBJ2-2	CATSGWGSTNTGELFF	TGTGCCACCAGTGGTTGGGGAAGTACCAACACCGGGGAGCTGTTTTTT
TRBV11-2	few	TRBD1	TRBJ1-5	CASSLDQGAGYQPQHF	TGTGCCAGCAGCTTAGATCAGGGGGCTGGGTATCAGCCCCAGCATTTT
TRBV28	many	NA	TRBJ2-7	CASRRQGMSYEQYF	TGTGCCAGCAGGCGTCAGGGGATGTCCTACGAGCAGTACTTC
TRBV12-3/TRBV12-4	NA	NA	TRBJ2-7	CASSLGQGWGEQYF	TGTGCCAGCAGTTTGGGCCAGGGGTGGGGCGAGCAGTACTTC
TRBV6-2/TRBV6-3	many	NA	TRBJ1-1	CASSYQGRNTEAFF	TGTGCCAGCAGTTACCAGGGGAGGAACACTGAAGCTTTCTTT
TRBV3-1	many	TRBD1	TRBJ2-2	CASSHRQGWTGELFF	TGTGCCAGCAGCCACCGACAGGGTTGGACCGGGGAGCTGTTTTTT